This TCR beta chain was documented in a study of blood T cell repertoires in COVID-19 (dated by TCRdb to 2019 to 2021). For context, the study as a whole: Samples from collaborators originated in the United States, Italy and Spain and spanned both the acute and convalescent phases of COVID-19. The prospective study material was composed of cDNA or gDNA derived from T cells, B-cell-depleted T cells, or PBMCs. The dataset comprised deeply sampled blood TCRbeta repertoires from subjects exposed to, actively infected with, or recovered from COVID-19. A freely available public database, intended as a resource for researchers studying the immune response to SARS-CoV-2, is where the repertoires were released. Samples were obtained from the ongoing ImmuneRACE study (first 160 participants) and from 1,000 to 1,500 subjects provided by 6 global collaborators. Sample metadata almost always included a de-identified subject ID, COVID-19 status, age in years and sex. Where available, HLA class I and class II types were taken from metadata supplied by the sample provider and were not determined by assay-based typing.

TCRbeta CDR3 regions were amplified from genomic DNA by means of the immunoSEQ Assay, a bias-controlled multiplex PCR. The original methods were these. Within the assay, amplification of reference gene primers was used to estimate how many nucleated cells each sample contained. To quantify the absolute abundance of each unique TCRbeta CDR3 rearrangement, sequence reads were collapsed and filtered. For each sample, productive Simpson clonality was calculated as the square root of Simpson's diversity index over productive rearrangements. The source is immuneACCESS, and TCRdb retained only in-frame sequences with V and J called. Part of the clones is not carried over; for the studies checked, unresolved V genes explain less than half of this, and the remainder is unexplained. V and J calls and clone size are as listed in that table; D and trimming were resolved from the DNA. This sample gives about 66,000 clones in total; approximately 90% of them show up just once. The top ten hold about 6.4% of the sample.

As encoded in the germline V gene (reference sequence), CDR1 is SEHNR while CDR2 is FQNEAQ. V sheds 4 bases and J sheds 0 bases, leaving 13 bases between their ends. The CDR3 measures 16 amino acids from cysteine to phenylalanine. CDR3 DNA is the only sequence kept; it has 48 bases, read in frame from the first base. The paper's findings and limits, for the study overall: The amount of clinical and demographic metadata varied by source and participant and was provided uncurated.

Each collaborating institution followed its own protocols to collect whole blood in K2EDTA tubes. For TCRbeta analysis, collaborators shipped samples as frozen whole blood, isolated PBMCs, or DNA extracted from either of those sample types. As to this clone: Its cognate antigen has yet to be identified. Base quality data are lacking; no much larger clone is found one base away.

What was sequenced was peripheral blood. The rearranged segments are TRBV7-9 and TRBJ2-1, and TRBD1 may be the D gene, going by 6 matching bases. This receptor was taken from a woman aged 70-85 years with acute or convalescent COVID-19. The CDR3 amino acid sequence is: CASSSSQGSSYNEQFF. The DNA sequence is as follows: TGTGCCAGCAGCTCAAGCCAGGGGTCCTCCTACAATGAGCAGTTCTTC.